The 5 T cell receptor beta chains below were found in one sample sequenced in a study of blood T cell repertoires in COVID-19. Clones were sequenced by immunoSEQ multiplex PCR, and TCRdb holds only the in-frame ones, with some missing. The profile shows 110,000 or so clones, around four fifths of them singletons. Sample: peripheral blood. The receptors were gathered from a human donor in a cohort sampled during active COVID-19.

The CDR3: CASSLDRLTDTQYF. CDR3 DNA: TGTGCCAGCAGCCTTGACAGACTCACAGATACGCAGTATTTT. The rearrangement links TRBV11-2 to TRBJ2-3, with D perhaps TRBD1 (5 bases). V was clipped by 5 bases and J by 2 bases, with 11 bases between them. CDR3 length: 14 residues. CDR1 is SGHAT, CDR2 FQNNGV, per germline. Supplemented by reference TRBV11-2 and TRBJ2-3, the full variable domain reads EAGVAQSPRYKIIEKRQSVAFWCNPISGHATLYWYQQILGQGPKLLIQFQNNGVVDDSQLPKDRFSAERLKGVDSTLKIQPAKLEDSAVYLCASSLDRLTDTQYFGPGTRLTVL.

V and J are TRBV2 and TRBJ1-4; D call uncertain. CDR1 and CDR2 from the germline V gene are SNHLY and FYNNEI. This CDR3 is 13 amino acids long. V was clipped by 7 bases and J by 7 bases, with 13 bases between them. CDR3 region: CASNPVSGEKLFF. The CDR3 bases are TGTGCCAGCAATCCCGTTAGTGGTGAAAAACTGTTTTTT.

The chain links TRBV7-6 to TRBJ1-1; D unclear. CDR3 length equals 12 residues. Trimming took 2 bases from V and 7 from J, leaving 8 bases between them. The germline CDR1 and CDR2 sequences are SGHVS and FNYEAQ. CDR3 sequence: CASSLYSGEAFF. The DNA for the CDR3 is TGTGCCAGCAGCTTATACAGCGGTGAAGCTTTCTTT.

In nucleotides, the CDR3 is TGTGCCAGCAGCTTACGGGAGACCCTCCACTTT. It codes for CASSLRETLHF. The V and J genes are TRBV7-9 and TRBJ1-6; no firm D call. V lost 2 bases and J 14 bases, leaving 7 bases between the germline ends. This CDR3 spans 11 amino acids. Germline lookup yields CDR1 SEHNR and CDR2 FQNEAQ (reference sequence).

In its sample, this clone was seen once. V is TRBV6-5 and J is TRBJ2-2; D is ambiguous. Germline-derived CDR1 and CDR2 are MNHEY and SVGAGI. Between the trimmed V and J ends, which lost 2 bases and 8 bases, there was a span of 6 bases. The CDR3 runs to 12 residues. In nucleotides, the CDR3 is TGTGCCAGCAGTTACGGCGGAGGGGAGCTGTTTTTT. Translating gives CASSYGGGELFF.